The 21 T cell receptor beta chains in this list originate from one sample, sequenced in a study of OX40 agonist ivuxolimab in advanced cancers. Clones were read by immunoSEQ multiplex PCR, and TCRdb kept only the in-frame ones, dropping some. Found here are 72,000 or so clones, around 87% of them singletons; the top ten hold just under 0.25%. The sample was CD4+ or CD8+ T cells sorted from blood, taken in a trial of the OX40 agonist ivuxolimab. Receptor source: an adult with an advanced solid tumor such as melanoma, head and neck, liver or kidney cancer.

This clone was seen a single time. The V call is TRBV28, the J call TRBJ1-5; TRBD1 agrees at 7 bases. This CDR3 is 17 amino acids long. Germline V gene lookup returns CDR1 MDHEN and CDR2 SYDVKM. After removal of 1 base from V and 2 bases from J, the junction contained 8 bases not matched to a gene. The CDR3 DNA follows: TGTGCCAGCAGTTTATTTTCGACAGGGCAGGGCAATCAGCCCCAGCATTTT. Translated, it gives CASSLFSTGQGNQPQHF.

The chain carries TRBV21-1 and TRBJ2-2. TRBV21-1 is assigned pseudogene status. CDR3 length: 17 amino acids. CDR3 nucleotides: TGTGCCAGCAGCAAAGCCGGACCTTACACGAAGAGCCGGGAGCTGTTTTTT. Protein product: CASSKAGPYTKSRELFF.

The chain employs TRBV11-3 and TRBJ2-7; tentatively, D is TRBD2 (6 bases). The V end lost 5 bases, the J end lost 3 bases, and 11 bases lay between the germline ends. CDR3 length: 13 residues. Germline V CDR1 and CDR2: SGHNT, YENEEA. The CDR3 spells CASSLPGGYEQYF. The CDR3 DNA sequence: TGTGCCAGCAGCCTCCCCGGGGGCTACGAGCAGTACTTC. Filled out from reference TRBV11-3 and TRBJ2-7, the complete variable domain reads EAGVVQSPRYKIIEKKQPVAFWCNPISGHNTLYWYLQNLGQGPELLIRYENEEAVDDSQLPKDRFSAERLKGVDSTLKIQPAELGDSAVYLCASSLPGGYEQYFGPGTRLTVT.

The rearrangement links TRBV5-1 to TRBJ2-2, with 7 nucleotides matching TRBD2. The CDR3 extends over 17 amino acids. The V segment lost 0 bases and the J segment 4 bases; nucleotides outside the gene matches: 9. From germline, CDR1 is SGHRS and CDR2 YFSETQ. The CDR3 sequence is CASSLATAGASTGELFF. CDR3 nucleotide sequence: TGCGCCAGCAGCTTGGCCACGGCGGGAGCGAGCACCGGGGAGCTGTTTTTT.

The rearrangement links TRBV5-1 to TRBJ2-5, with 9 bases that match TRBD1. Germline CDR1 and CDR2: SGHRS and YFSETQ. V dropped 4 bases and J dropped 2; count of bases not matched to a gene: 3. This CDR3 has 14 residues. CDR3 in DNA: TGCGCCAGCAGCATTGGGACAGGGCAAGAGACCCAGTACTTC. Amino acid sequence: CASSIGTGQETQYF.

This clone is a singleton in its sample. The chain is built from TRBV19 and TRBJ2-7; no clear D. Germline V lookup: CDR1 LNHDA, CDR2 SQIVND (reference sequence). There are 11 residues in the CDR3. V lost 5 bases to trimming and J lost 6 bases, with 8 bases between them. The CDR3 is CASSSGGEQYF. CDR3 sequence (DNA): TGTGCCAGTAGTTCAGGTGGCGAGCAGTACTTC.

The V and J genes are TRBV27 and TRBJ2-1; D gene unclear. Germline values: CDR1 MNHEY, CDR2 SMNVEV (reference sequence). V lost 3 bases, J lost 5 bases, and 8 bases lay in between. This CDR3 comprises 13 residues. The CDR3 DNA reads as TGTGCCAGCAGTTTTCTCGGAGACAATGAGCAGTTCTTC. It translates to CASSFLGDNEQFF.

The sample holds one count of this clone. The chain uses TRBV6-1 and TRBJ1-6; tentative D call: TRBD1 (6 bases). V lost 5 bases, J lost 7 bases, and 12 bases lay in between. The germline V gene encodes CDR1 MNHNS and CDR2 SASEGT. The CDR3 runs 14 residues. CDR3 sequence (DNA): TGTGCCAGCAGTCTGGACGGACAGAATTCACCCCTCCACTTT. The encoded protein is CASSLDGQNSPLHF.

This chain links TRBV6-1 with TRBJ2-7, with 11 bases aligning to TRBD2. Germline V lookup: CDR1 MNHNS, CDR2 SASEGT. The CDR3 length is 16 residues. Unmatched junction bases numbered 10, after V lost 4 bases and J lost 5 bases. In DNA form, the CDR3 reads TGTGCCAGCAGTGCACAGGGACTAGCGGCATCGAACGAGCAGTACTTC. It encodes CASSAQGLAASNEQYF.

The V gene is TRBV5-1, the J gene TRBJ2-1, with 10 bases that match TRBD2. Germline CDR1 SGHRS, CDR2 YFSETQ. V trimming: 3 bases; J trimming: 5 bases; junction bases outside the gene matches: 5. The CDR3 has 15 amino acids. CDR3 residues: CASSSAGGNNNEQFF. The CDR3 coding sequence is TGCGCCAGCAGCTCAGCGGGAGGGAATAACAATGAGCAGTTCTTC.

This clone was observed once. This chain joins TRBV2 and TRBJ2-1, with D unclear. CDR1 is SNHLY, CDR2 FYNNEI, per germline. CDR3 length equals 13 residues. The V and J ends lost 7 bases and 5 bases respectively, with 12 bases between them. The CDR3 region has the DNA TGTGCCAGCACAGAACGACGGGACAATGAGCAGTTCTTC. Translation gives CASTERRDNEQFF.

The CDR3 here is CASSVGGSYNEQFF. CDR3 DNA sequence: TGTGCCAGCAGCGTAGGAGGTTCCTACAATGAGCAGTTCTTC. The V gene is TRBV9, the J gene TRBJ2-1; D ambiguous. This CDR3 is 14 amino acids long. CDR1 and CDR2 (germline): SGDLS, YYNGEE. V was clipped by 0 bases and J by 1 base, with 5 bases between them.

The chain joins TRBV11-3 to TRBJ2-5; 7 positions agree with TRBD2. CDR3 size: 14 residues. Germline lookup yields CDR1 SGHNT and CDR2 YENEEA. V shed 5 bases, J shed 10 bases, and the junction held 13 bases outside the gene matches. CDR3 sequence reads: CASSPQGSSGYQYF. As DNA, the CDR3 is TGTGCCAGCAGCCCTCAGGGCTCTAGCGGTTACCAGTACTTC.

The chain joins TRBV7-9 to TRBJ2-1; D is unresolved. V lost 0 bases and J 9 bases, leaving 15 bases between the germline ends. Germline CDR1 SEHNR, CDR2 FQNEAQ (reference sequence). The CDR3 consists of 15 residues. CDR3 nucleotides: TGTGCCAGCAGCTTAGCGTTTGGGCTAGTTAGTGAGCAGTTCTTC. Its protein product is CASSLAFGLVSEQFF.

The rearrangement joins TRBV2 to TRBJ2-1; 9 positions match TRBD2. The CDR3 totals 14 residues. CDR1 and CDR2 from the germline V gene are SNHLY and FYNNEI. V was clipped by 7 bases and J by 9 bases; unmatched bases: 10. The CDR3 loop is CASTEREARGEQFF. CDR3 nucleotides: TGTGCCAGCACGGAGCGGGAGGCCCGGGGTGAGCAGTTCTTC.

The chain combines TRBV5-6 with TRBJ2-7; D is ambiguous. Germline-derived CDR1 and CDR2 are SGHDT and YYEEEE. The CDR3 has 13 amino acids. Between the trimmed V and J ends, which lost 0 bases and 6 bases, there was a span of 10 bases. Here the CDR3 DNA reads TGTGCCAGCAGCTTGGACGTCGGCTTCGAGCAGTACTTC. Translation gives CASSLDVGFEQYF.

This chain connects TRBV6-5 to TRBJ2-7; unclear D gene. Germline CDR1 and CDR2: MNHEY and SVGAGI. The CDR3 is made up of 15 amino acids. Between the trimmed V and J ends, which lost 4 bases and 3 bases, there was a span of 16 bases. The CDR3 spells CASSSSGALNYEQYF. The CDR3 DNA reads TGTGCCAGCAGTTCGTCAGGAGCTCTTAACTACGAGCAGTACTTC.

This chain joins TRBV28 and TRBJ2-7; 10 nucleotides align to TRBD2. Germline V CDR1 and CDR2: MDHEN, SYDVKM. Unmatched junction bases numbered 5, after V lost 2 bases and J lost 4 bases. There are 15 residues in the CDR3. This CDR3 is CASSLGASGSYEQYF. CDR3 DNA: TGTGCCAGCAGTTTAGGGGCTAGCGGGAGTTACGAGCAGTACTTC.

The chain couples TRBV27 to TRBJ2-3; possibly TRBD1 for D (6 bases). Trimming took 5 bases from V and 6 from J, leaving 27 bases between them. The CDR3 spans 18 residues. Germline V CDR1 and CDR2: MNHEY, SMNVEV (reference sequence). In DNA form, the CDR3 reads TGTGCCAGCAGTCGCACCAAAACAGGGTTGAGGCTCCTGGATACGCAGTATTTT. Its translation: CASSRTKTGLRLLDTQYF.

The chain uses TRBV5-1 and TRBJ1-2; 10 bases align to TRBD1. The V gene end was trimmed by 4 bases and the J gene end by 4 bases; junction bases not matched to a gene: 4. In germline, CDR1 is SGHRS, CDR2 YFSETQ. This CDR3 is 14 amino acids long. The CDR3 DNA is TGCGCCAGCAGCGTGGGACAGGGGAGCTATGGCTACACCTTC. It encodes CASSVGQGSYGYTF.

The chain links TRBV7-8 to TRBJ1-2; 7 bases are shared with TRBD1. From germline, CDR1 is SGHVS and CDR2 FQNEAQ. This CDR3 has 14 residues. V lost 5 bases to trimming and J lost 5 bases; unmatched junction nucleotides: 8. CDR3 protein: CASSLPTGSYGYTF. The DNA for the CDR3 is TGTGCCAGCAGCCTACCGACAGGGTCATATGGCTACACCTTC.